This T cell receptor (beta chain) was sequenced during a study of blood T cell repertoires in COVID-19. Germline assignment: CDR1 GTSNPN and CDR2 SVGIG (reference sequence). V lost 4 bases and J lost 5; bases outside the gene matches: 4. The CDR3 length is 12 residues. Source study methods: Amplified reference gene primers provided the basis for estimating nucleated cell counts. The data were produced by immunoSEQ multiplex PCR, yet TCRdb's version contains in-frame clones alone and is incomplete. V and J calls plus clone size are reproduced from that table; the DNA served to infer D and trimming. This table has tens of thousands of clones, approximately 77% appearing once.

The TCR sequence derives from a human donor in a cohort sampled during active COVID-19. The gene calls are TRBV30 and TRBJ2-5, with 7 bases aligning to TRBD2. Specimen: peripheral blood. CDR3 nucleotide sequence: TGTGCCTGGACCCGGGGAGGGGAGACCCAGTACTTC. Translation: CAWTRGGETQYF.